This TCR beta chain was sequenced for a study of CD8 T cells in ankylosing spondylitis. Study findings and constraints: Significant enrichment of disease-linked clones was reportedly seen in matched ankylosing spondylitis synovial fluid. Made up of under ten highly homologous variants, a TCR beta motif appeared characteristic of ankylosing spondylitis blood. Those disease-linked clones were CD8+; they were also relatively rare in peripheral blood.

Molecular-barcoded quantitative 5'-RACE produced these TCR beta libraries. Each CDR3 protein is one row after TCRdb ran MiXCR on the 5' RACE reads. The sample carries 150,000 to 200,000 distinct CDR3 sequences, around a third recorded once. This clonotype was counted only a few times. The antigen remains undetermined. The germline CDR1 and CDR2 sequences are LGHDT and YNNKEL (reference sequence). This CDR3 is 12 amino acids long. V dropped 0 bases and J dropped 8 bases, with 7 bases sitting between them. This sequence joins TRBV3-1 and TRBJ1-2; a weak D match, TRBD1 (5 bases). The clonotype was recovered from a male donor with ankylosing spondylitis. The sample comprised synovial fluid, either unsorted or a sorted T cell fraction (not recorded which). The CDR3 spells CASSQEGRGYTF. In DNA, the CDR3 is TGTGCCAGCAGCCAAGAGGGGCGAGGCTACACCTTC.